This is a list of T cell receptor beta chains from one sample in a study of T cells in narcolepsy. The method was immunoSEQ multiplex PCR; TCRdb's version includes in-frame clones alone and lacks a portion of them. This sample has 37,000 or so clones, with about 85% found just once. What was sequenced was CD45RA- memory CD4+ T cells from PBMCs. Receptors were obtained from a human donor with narcolepsy. Both conserved end residues are part of each CDR3. The order of the fields is D gene, J gene, clone size, V gene, CDR3 length, CDR3 DNA, CDR3 protein. A D gene is named only where the DNA matches it firmly. The size of a clone is reported for some rows only, either as once, few or many, or as a class for expanded clones.

d_gene: -; j_gene: TRBJ2-3; abundance: -; v_gene: TRBV19; len: 11; CDR3nt: TGTGCCAGTAGTATAGGAGATACGCAGTATTTT; CDR3aa: CASSIGDTQYF
d_gene: -; j_gene: TRBJ2-6; abundance: -; v_gene: TRBV28; len: 16; CDR3nt: TGTGCCAGCAGCCCAGGGGGGAGCTCTGGGGCCAACGTCCTGACTTTC; CDR3aa: CASSPGGSSGANVLTF
d_gene: TRBD1; j_gene: TRBJ1-1; abundance: -; v_gene: TRBV4-3; len: 17; CDR3nt: TGCGCCAGCAGCCAAGATCAGGGGACAGGGGGTCGCACTGAAGCTTTCTTT; CDR3aa: CASSQDQGTGGRTEAFF
d_gene: TRBD1; j_gene: TRBJ1-1; abundance: few; v_gene: TRBV6-1; len: 15; CDR3nt: TGTGCCAGCAGTCCTCGGACAGGGGTGAACACTGAAGCTTTCTTT; CDR3aa: CASSPRTGVNTEAFF
d_gene: TRBD1; j_gene: TRBJ1-1; abundance: -; v_gene: TRBV18; len: 15; CDR3nt: TGTGCCAGCTCACTAAAGGGACAGGGGGACACTGAAGCTTTCTTT; CDR3aa: CASSLKGQGDTEAFF
d_gene: -; j_gene: TRBJ1-5; abundance: -; v_gene: TRBV23-1; len: 22; CDR3nt: TGCGCCAGCAGTCAATCTACGCAGCGAGCCCGGTCGGACAGCTTCACCGATCAATCCCAGCATTTT; CDR3aa: CASSQSTQRARSDSFTDQSQHF
d_gene: -; j_gene: TRBJ2-1; abundance: -; v_gene: TRBV11-3; len: 13; CDR3nt: TGTGCCAGCAGCTTAGGGTACACCAATGAGCAGTTCTTC; CDR3aa: CASSLGYTNEQFF
d_gene: -; j_gene: TRBJ2-3; abundance: -; v_gene: TRBV4-1; len: 16; CDR3nt: TGCGCCAGCAGCCCCACCCCCCACAGGGTTACAGATACGCAGTATTTT; CDR3aa: CASSPTPHRVTDTQYF
d_gene: -; j_gene: TRBJ2-2; abundance: -; v_gene: TRBV19; len: 14; CDR3nt: TGTGCCAGTAATGGCAGAATAAACACCGGGGAGCTGTTTTTT; CDR3aa: CASNGRINTGELFF
d_gene: -; j_gene: TRBJ1-2; abundance: -; v_gene: TRBV18; len: 14; CDR3nt: TGTGCCAGCTCACCGGACGTTAGTGGGTATGGCTACACCTTC; CDR3aa: CASSPDVSGYGYTF
d_gene: TRBD1; j_gene: TRBJ2-3; abundance: -; v_gene: TRBV7-2; len: 14; CDR3nt: TGTGCCAGCAGCTTTACAGGGGGGAAGGATACGCAGTATTTT; CDR3aa: CASSFTGGKDTQYF
d_gene: -; j_gene: TRBJ2-2; abundance: -; v_gene: TRBV11-1; len: 15; CDR3nt: TGTGCCAGCAGCTTAGAGGCGCGACGGACCGGGGAGCTGTTTTTT; CDR3aa: CASSLEARRTGELFF
d_gene: -; j_gene: TRBJ1-3; abundance: -; v_gene: TRBV5-4; len: 14; CDR3nt: TGTGCCAGCAGCTTGGGGGGCTCTGGAAACACCATATATTTT; CDR3aa: CASSLGGSGNTIYF
d_gene: TRBD1; j_gene: TRBJ1-2; abundance: -; v_gene: TRBV6-5; len: 15; CDR3nt: TGTGCCAGCAGTTACGAGGGACAGGGGGCATTAGGCTACACCTTC; CDR3aa: CASSYEGQGALGYTF
d_gene: TRBD1; j_gene: TRBJ2-5; abundance: -; v_gene: TRBV9; len: 15; CDR3nt: TGTGCCAGCAGCGTAGAGGGGACAGGGGATGTGACCCAGTACTTC; CDR3aa: CASSVEGTGDVTQYF
d_gene: -; j_gene: TRBJ2-4; abundance: few; v_gene: TRBV27; len: 14; CDR3nt: TGTGCCAGCAGGGGGCCAGGCGGGCAAAACATTCAGTACTTC; CDR3aa: CASRGPGGQNIQYF
d_gene: TRBD1; j_gene: TRBJ1-2; abundance: -; v_gene: TRBV4-1; len: 15; CDR3nt: TGCGCCAGCAGCCAGAAGACAGGGGGCTACTATGGCTACACCTTC; CDR3aa: CASSQKTGGYYGYTF
d_gene: TRBD1; j_gene: TRBJ2-2; abundance: -; v_gene: TRBV6-5; len: 15; CDR3nt: TGTGCCAGCAGGGCCGGGACAGTGAACACCGGGGAGCTGTTTTTT; CDR3aa: CASRAGTVNTGELFF
d_gene: -; j_gene: TRBJ2-3; abundance: once; v_gene: TRBV9; len: 12; CDR3nt: TGTGCCAGCAGCGTATCCGACGGTACGCAGTATTTT; CDR3aa: CASSVSDGTQYF
d_gene: TRBD1; j_gene: TRBJ1-2; abundance: -; v_gene: TRBV7-9; len: 13; CDR3nt: TGTGCCAGCAGCTTAGCAGGGGGCGATGGCTACACCTTC; CDR3aa: CASSLAGGDGYTF
d_gene: TRBD1; j_gene: TRBJ1-5; abundance: -; v_gene: TRBV30; len: 19; CDR3nt: TGTGCCTGGAGTCCCTCCTTCGGCAGGGGGCTGTTGAGCAATCAGCCCCAGCATTTT; CDR3aa: CAWSPSFGRGLLSNQPQHF
d_gene: -; j_gene: TRBJ2-7; abundance: -; v_gene: TRBV7-9; len: 15; CDR3nt: TGTGCCAGCAGAGACTCGGCGGGGGCACTCTACGAGCAGTACTTC; CDR3aa: CASRDSAGALYEQYF
d_gene: -; j_gene: TRBJ2-2; abundance: -; v_gene: TRBV4-3; len: 13; CDR3nt: TGCGCCAGCAGCCGACAGAACACCGGGGAGCTGTTTTTT; CDR3aa: CASSRQNTGELFF
d_gene: -; j_gene: TRBJ1-3; abundance: -; v_gene: TRBV4-2; len: 15; CDR3nt: TGTGCCAGCAGCCAGGCCTCTTCGGGACAATACACCATATATTTT; CDR3aa: CASSQASSGQYTIYF
d_gene: -; j_gene: TRBJ1-1; abundance: -; v_gene: TRBV4-1; len: 16; CDR3nt: TGCGCCAGCAGCCAAGACAGGGAGGGTGGGAACACTGAAGCTTTCTTT; CDR3aa: CASSQDREGGNTEAFF
d_gene: TRBD1; j_gene: TRBJ2-7; abundance: -; v_gene: TRBV7-2; len: 13; CDR3nt: TGTGCCAGCAGCGCACGACAGGGGTACGAGCAGTACTTC; CDR3aa: CASSARQGYEQYF
d_gene: -; j_gene: TRBJ2-2; abundance: -; v_gene: TRBV4-3; len: 17; CDR3nt: TGCGCCAGCAGCCAAAACCCGGTGGGAGTAGTGGCCGGGGAGCTGTTTTTT; CDR3aa: CASSQNPVGVVAGELFF
d_gene: -; j_gene: TRBJ2-7; abundance: -; v_gene: TRBV6-1; len: 12; CDR3nt: TGTGCCAGCAACAGGGTAGGGAACGAGCAGTACTTC; CDR3aa: CASNRVGNEQYF
d_gene: -; j_gene: TRBJ2-7; abundance: -; v_gene: TRBV6-1; len: 12; CDR3nt: TGTGCCAGCAGTGGCATGGCCTACGAGCAGTACTTC; CDR3aa: CASSGMAYEQYF
d_gene: -; j_gene: TRBJ1-6; abundance: -; v_gene: TRBV28; len: 14; CDR3nt: TGTGCCAGCAGGCCGGGGAGGGGTCATTCACCCCTCCACTTT; CDR3aa: CASRPGRGHSPLHF
d_gene: -; j_gene: TRBJ2-2; abundance: -; v_gene: TRBV9; len: 15; CDR3nt: TGTGCCAGCAGCGTAGAAGCCAGGGTACCCGGGGAGCTGTTTTTT; CDR3aa: CASSVEARVPGELFF
d_gene: TRBD2; j_gene: TRBJ2-1; abundance: -; v_gene: TRBV9; len: 15; CDR3nt: TGTGCCAGCAGCGTAGCTAGCGGGGGGGCCGGTGAGCAGTTCTTC; CDR3aa: CASSVASGGAGEQFF
d_gene: -; j_gene: TRBJ2-1; abundance: -; v_gene: TRBV7-2; len: 12; CDR3nt: TGTGCCAGCAGCCCTTCCTACAATGAGCAGTTCTTC; CDR3aa: CASSPSYNEQFF
d_gene: -; j_gene: TRBJ1-2; abundance: -; v_gene: TRBV30; len: 13; CDR3nt: TGTGCCTGGAGCCAACAAGGGAGAGCTGGCTACACCTTC; CDR3aa: CAWSQQGRAGYTF
d_gene: TRBD1; j_gene: TRBJ1-1; abundance: -; v_gene: TRBV10-3; len: 13; CDR3nt: TGTGCCATCAGACAGGGGGCGTTGGGTGAAGCTTTCTTT; CDR3aa: CAIRQGALGEAFF
d_gene: -; j_gene: TRBJ2-7; abundance: -; v_gene: TRBV5-1; len: 13; CDR3nt: TGCGCCAGCAGCAGGACGGCGCAGGGGCCGCAGTACTTC; CDR3aa: CASSRTAQGPQYF
d_gene: -; j_gene: TRBJ2-2; abundance: -; v_gene: TRBV29-1; len: 14; CDR3nt: TGCAGCGTTGGCTACAGCTTACAAGGCGGGGAGCTGTTTTTT; CDR3aa: CSVGYSLQGGELFF